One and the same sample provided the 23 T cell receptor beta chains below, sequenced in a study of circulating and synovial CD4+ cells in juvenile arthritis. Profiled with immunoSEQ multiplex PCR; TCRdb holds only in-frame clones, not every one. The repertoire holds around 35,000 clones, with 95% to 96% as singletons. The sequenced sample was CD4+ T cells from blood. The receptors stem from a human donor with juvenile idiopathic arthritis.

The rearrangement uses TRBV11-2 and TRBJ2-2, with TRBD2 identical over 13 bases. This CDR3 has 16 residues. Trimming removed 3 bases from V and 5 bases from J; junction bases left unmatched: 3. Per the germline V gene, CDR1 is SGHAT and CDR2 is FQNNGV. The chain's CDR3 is CASSFGTSGITGELFF. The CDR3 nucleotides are TGTGCCAGCAGCTTCGGGACTAGCGGGATTACCGGGGAGCTGTTTTTT.

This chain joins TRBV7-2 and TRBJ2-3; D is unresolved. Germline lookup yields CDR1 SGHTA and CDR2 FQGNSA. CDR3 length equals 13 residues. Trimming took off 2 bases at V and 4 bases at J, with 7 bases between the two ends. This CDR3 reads CASSLRNSDTQYF. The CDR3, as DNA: TGTGCCAGCAGCTTACGCAACTCAGATACGCAGTATTTT.

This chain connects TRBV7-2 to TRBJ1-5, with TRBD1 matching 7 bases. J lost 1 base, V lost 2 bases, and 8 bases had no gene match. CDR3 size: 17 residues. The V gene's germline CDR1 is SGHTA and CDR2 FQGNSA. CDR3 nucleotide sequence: TGTGCCAGCAGCTTATACGGGACGACAGGGAGCAATCAGCCCCAGCATTTT. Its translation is CASSLYGTTGSNQPQHF. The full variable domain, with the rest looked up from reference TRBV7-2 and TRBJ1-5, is GAGVSQSPSNKVTEKGKDVELRCDPISGHTALYWYRQSLGQGLEFLIYFQGNSAPDKSGLPSDRFSAERTGGSVSTLTIQRTQQEDSAVYLCASSLYGTTGSNQPQHFGDGTRLSIL.

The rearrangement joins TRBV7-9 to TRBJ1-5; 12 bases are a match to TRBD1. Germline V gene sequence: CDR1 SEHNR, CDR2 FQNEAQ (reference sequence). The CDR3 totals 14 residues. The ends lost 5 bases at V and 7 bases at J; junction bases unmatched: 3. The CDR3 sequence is CASSVGTGGQPQHF. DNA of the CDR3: TGTGCCAGCAGCGTAGGGACAGGGGGCCAGCCCCAGCATTTT.

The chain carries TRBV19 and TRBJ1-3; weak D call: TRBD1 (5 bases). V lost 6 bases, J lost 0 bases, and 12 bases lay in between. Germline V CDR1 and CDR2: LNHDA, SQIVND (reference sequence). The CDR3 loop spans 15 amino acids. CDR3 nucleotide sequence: TGTGCCAGTAGGTCGGGGGGAGTCTCTGGAAACACCATATATTTT. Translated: CASRSGGVSGNTIYF.

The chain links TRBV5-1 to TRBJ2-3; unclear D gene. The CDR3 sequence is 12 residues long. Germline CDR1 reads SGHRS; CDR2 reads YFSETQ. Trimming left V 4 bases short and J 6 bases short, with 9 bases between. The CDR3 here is CASSVDGDTQYF. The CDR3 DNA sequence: TGCGCCAGCAGCGTCGACGGGGATACGCAGTATTTT.

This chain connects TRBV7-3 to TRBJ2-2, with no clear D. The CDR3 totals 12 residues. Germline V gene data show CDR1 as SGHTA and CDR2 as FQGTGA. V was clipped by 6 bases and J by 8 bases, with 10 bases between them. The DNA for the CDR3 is TGTGCCAGCAGTCACCCGAGGGGGGAGCTGTTTTTT. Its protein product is CASSHPRGELFF.

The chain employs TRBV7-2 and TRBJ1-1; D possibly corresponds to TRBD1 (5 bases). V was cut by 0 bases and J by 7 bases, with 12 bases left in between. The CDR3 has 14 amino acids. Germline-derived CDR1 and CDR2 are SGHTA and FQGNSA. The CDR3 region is CASSLARQSVEAFF. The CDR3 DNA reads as TGTGCCAGCAGCTTAGCGCGACAGTCCGTTGAAGCTTTCTTT.

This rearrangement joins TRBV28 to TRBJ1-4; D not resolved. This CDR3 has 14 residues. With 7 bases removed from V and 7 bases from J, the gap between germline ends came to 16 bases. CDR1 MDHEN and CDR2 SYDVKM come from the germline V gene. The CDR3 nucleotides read TGTGCCAGCAAAGGAGGCCGGGCCCCTGAAAAACTGTTTTTT. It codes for CASKGGRAPEKLFF.

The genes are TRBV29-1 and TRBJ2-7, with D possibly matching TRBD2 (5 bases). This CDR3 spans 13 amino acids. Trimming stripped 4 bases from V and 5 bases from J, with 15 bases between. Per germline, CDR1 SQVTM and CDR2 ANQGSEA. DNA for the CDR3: TGCAGCGTTGTTGGAGGAATGGCGGACGAGCAGTACTTC. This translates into CSVVGGMADEQYF.

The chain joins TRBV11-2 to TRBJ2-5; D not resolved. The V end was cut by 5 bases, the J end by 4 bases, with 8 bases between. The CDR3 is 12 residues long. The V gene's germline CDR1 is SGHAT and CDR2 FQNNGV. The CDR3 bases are TGTGCCAGCAGCCCACTGCTAGAGACCCAGTACTTC. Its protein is CASSPLLETQYF.

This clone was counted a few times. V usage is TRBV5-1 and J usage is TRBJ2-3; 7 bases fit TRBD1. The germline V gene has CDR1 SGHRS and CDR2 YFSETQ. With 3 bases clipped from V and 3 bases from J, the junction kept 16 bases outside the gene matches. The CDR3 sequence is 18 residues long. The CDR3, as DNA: TGCGCCAGCAGCTCCTTACTGTCAAACAGGGGCGGGACAGATACGCAGTATTTT. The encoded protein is CASSSLLSNRGGTDTQYF.

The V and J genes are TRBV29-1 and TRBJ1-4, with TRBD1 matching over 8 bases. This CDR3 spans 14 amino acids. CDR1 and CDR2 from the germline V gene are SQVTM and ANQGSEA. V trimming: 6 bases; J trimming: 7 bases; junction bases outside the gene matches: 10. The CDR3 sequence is CSVQNRGFGEKLFF. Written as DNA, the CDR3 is TGCAGCGTACAAAACAGGGGGTTTGGTGAAAAACTGTTTTTT.

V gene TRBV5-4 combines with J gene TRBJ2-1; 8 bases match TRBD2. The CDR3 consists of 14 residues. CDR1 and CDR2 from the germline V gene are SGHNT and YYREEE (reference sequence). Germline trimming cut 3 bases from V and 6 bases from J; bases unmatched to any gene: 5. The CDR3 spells CASSSKTSGNEQFF. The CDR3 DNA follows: TGTGCCAGCAGCTCCAAAACTAGCGGCAATGAGCAGTTCTTC.

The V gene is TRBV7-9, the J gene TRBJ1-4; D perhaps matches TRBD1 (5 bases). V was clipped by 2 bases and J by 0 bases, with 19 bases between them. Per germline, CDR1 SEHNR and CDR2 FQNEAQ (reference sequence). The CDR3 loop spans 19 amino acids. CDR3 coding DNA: TGTGCCAGCAGCTTAAGGGGTGGCTCCCTTCGGGCAACTAATGAAAAACTGTTTTTT. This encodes CASSLRGGSLRATNEKLFF. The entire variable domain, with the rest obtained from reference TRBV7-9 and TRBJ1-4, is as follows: DTGVSQNPRHKITKRGQNVTFRCDPISEHNRLYWYRQTLGQGPEFLTYFQNEAQLEKSRLLSDRFSAERPKGSFSTLEIQRTEQGDSAMYLCASSLRGGSLRATNEKLFFGSGTQLSVL.

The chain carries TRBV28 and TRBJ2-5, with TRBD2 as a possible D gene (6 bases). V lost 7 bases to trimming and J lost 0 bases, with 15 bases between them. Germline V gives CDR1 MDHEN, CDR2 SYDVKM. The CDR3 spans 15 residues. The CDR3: CASTRGGKYQETQYF. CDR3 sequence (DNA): TGTGCCAGCACCCGAGGCGGGAAGTACCAAGAGACCCAGTACTTC. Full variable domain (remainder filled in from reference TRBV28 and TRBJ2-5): DVKVTQSSRYLVKRTGEKVFLECVQDMDHENMFWYRQDPGLGLRLIYFSYDVKMKEKGDIPEGYSVSREKKERFSLILESASTNQTSMYLCASTRGGKYQETQYFGPGTRLLVL.

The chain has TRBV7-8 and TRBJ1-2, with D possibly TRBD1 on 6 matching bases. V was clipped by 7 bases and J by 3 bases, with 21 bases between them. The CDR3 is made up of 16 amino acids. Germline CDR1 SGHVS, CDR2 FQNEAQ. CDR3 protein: CASTTFPRGQDYGYTF. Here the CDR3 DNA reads TGTGCCAGCACCACCTTCCCGAGGGGACAAGACTATGGCTACACCTTC.

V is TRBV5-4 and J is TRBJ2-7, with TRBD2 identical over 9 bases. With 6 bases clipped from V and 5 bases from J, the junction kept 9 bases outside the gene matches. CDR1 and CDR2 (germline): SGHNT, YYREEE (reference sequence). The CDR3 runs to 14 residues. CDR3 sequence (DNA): TGTGCCAGCACCCCCGGGACTAGCTCTGACGAGCAGTACTTC. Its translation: CASTPGTSSDEQYF.

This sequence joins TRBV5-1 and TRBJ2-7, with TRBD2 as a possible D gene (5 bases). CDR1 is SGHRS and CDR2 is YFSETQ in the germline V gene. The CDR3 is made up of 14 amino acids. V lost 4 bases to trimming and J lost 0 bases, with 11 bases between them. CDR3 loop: CASSDDYLSYEQYF. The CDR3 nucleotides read TGCGCCAGCAGCGACGACTATCTCTCCTACGAGCAGTACTTC.

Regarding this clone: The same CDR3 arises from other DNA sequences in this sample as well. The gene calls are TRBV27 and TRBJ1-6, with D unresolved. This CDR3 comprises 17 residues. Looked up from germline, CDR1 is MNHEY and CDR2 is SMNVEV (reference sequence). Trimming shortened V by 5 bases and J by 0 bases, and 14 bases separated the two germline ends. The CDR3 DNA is TGTGCCAGCAGTCTTACAGTACCCGGCTCCTATAATTCACCCCTCCACTTT. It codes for CASSLTVPGSYNSPLHF.

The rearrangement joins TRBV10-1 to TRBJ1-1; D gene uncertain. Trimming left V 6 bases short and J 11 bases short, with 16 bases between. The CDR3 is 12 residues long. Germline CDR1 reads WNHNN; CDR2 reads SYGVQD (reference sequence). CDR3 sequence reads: CASSGSGLPAFF. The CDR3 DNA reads TGCGCCAGCAGCGGGAGCGGCCTTCCCGCTTTCTTT.

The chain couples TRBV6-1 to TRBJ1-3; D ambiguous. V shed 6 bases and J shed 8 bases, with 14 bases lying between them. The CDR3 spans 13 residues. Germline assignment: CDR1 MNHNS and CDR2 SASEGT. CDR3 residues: CASSELRRDTIYF. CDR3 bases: TGTGCCAGCAGCGAGTTACGCCGAGACACCATATATTTT.

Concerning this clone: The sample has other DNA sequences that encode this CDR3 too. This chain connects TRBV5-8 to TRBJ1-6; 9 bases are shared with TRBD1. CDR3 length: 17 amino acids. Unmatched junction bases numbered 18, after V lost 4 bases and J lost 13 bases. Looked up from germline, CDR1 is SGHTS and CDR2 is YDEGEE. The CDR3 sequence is CASSTGQGGGQYSPLHF. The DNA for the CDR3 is TGTGCCAGCAGCACGGGACAGGGTGGAGGACAGTACTCCCCCCTCCACTTT.